This T cell receptor (beta chain) was identified in a study of blood T cell repertoires in COVID-19 (dated by TCRdb to 2020 to 2022). Describing the broader study: Samples from collaborators originated in the United States, Italy and Spain and spanned both the acute and convalescent phases of COVID-19. The material from the prospective study consisted of cDNA or gDNA derived from T cells, B-cell-depleted T cells, or PBMCs. Subjects who had been exposed to COVID-19, were actively infected with it, or had recovered from it provided the deeply sampled blood TCRbeta repertoires that made up the dataset. The repertoires were made available in a free public database intended to serve as a resource for research on the immune response to SARS-CoV-2. Samples came from the ongoing ImmuneRACE study (first 160 participants) plus 1,254 subjects from 6 global collaborators. A de-identified subject ID, COVID-19 status, age in years and sex were almost always included in the sample metadata. Where available, HLA class I and class II types were obtained from metadata supplied by the sample provider rather than from assay-based typing.

Results the study describes overall, beyond this receptor: Clinical and demographic metadata were provided uncurated, with the amount varying by source and participant.

The germline V gene gives CDR1 as ENHRY and CDR2 as SYGVKD. CDR3 length: 14 amino acids, cysteine to phenylalanine. The sequence is cut down to CDR3 DNA, 42 bases in frame from base 1. Ends trimmed: V by 6 bases, J by 5 bases; bases unmatched to a gene: 9. In regard to this clone: Its antigen remains unidentified. Within one base of it there is no much larger clone, and no base qualities were kept.

Collaborating institutions collected whole blood in K2EDTA tubes following their own protocols. For TCRbeta analysis, collaborator samples were shipped as frozen whole blood, as isolated PBMCs, or as DNA extracted from either sample type. TCRbeta CDR3 regions were amplified from genomic DNA using the immunoSEQ Assay, a bias-controlled multiplex PCR. As for how the authors treated the data: Within the assay, amplification of reference gene primers was used to estimate how many nucleated cells each sample contained. To quantify the absolute abundance of each unique TCRbeta CDR3 rearrangement, sequence reads were collapsed and filtered. For each sample, productive Simpson clonality was calculated as the square root of Simpson's diversity index across productive rearrangements. This is the immuneACCESS table as TCRdb keeps it, with only in-frame sequences that have V and J called. A part of the clones is gone; compared with another copy, unresolved V genes explain less than half, and the rest is unexplained. V, J and clone size derive from that table, while D and trimming were established from the DNA sequence. The sample table contains approximately 150,000 clones; only one count was recorded for about four fifths of them. Approximately 18% of the sample lies in the top ten.

The sequence derives from a woman of 80 years or more with acute or convalescent COVID-19. Recombination connected TRBV10-3 to TRBJ2-7, and 8 bases in between align with TRBD1. Sequenced: peripheral blood. The sequence in DNA is TGTGCCATCAGCCGGGACAGGCAGTTGGACGAGCAGTACTTC. Its product reads: CAISRDRQLDEQYF.